These T cell receptor beta chains were read from a single sample in a study of CD8+CD57+ T cells in acquired aplastic anemia. TCRdb ran MiXCR on the reads and lists one entry per CDR3 protein. The sample lists 400,000 to 500,000 distinct CDR3 sequences, 65% to 80% occurring once. The specimen was sorted CD4+, CD8+, or CD8+CD57+ T cells (not recorded which) from PBMCs. These receptor sequences come from a human donor in good health, serving as a control. CDR3s include the opening cysteine and the closing phenylalanine or tryptophan. The D gene is left open where the match is weak. Clone size is not always given. Where it is, it says once, few, many or a class for expanded clones.

D | J | V | size | DNA | CDR3
. | TRBJ1-4 | TRBV12-3/TRBV12-4 | many | TGTGCCAGTGCGGGACAAGGGGTACCTAATGAAAAACTGTTTTTT | CASAGQGVPNEKLFF
. | TRBJ1-2 | TRBV5-1 | . | TGTGCCAGCTTGCCTGCCGGGGGCTGTTTCTTC | CASLPAGGCFF
. | TRBJ1-4 | TRBV2 | . | TGTGCCAGCAGCCCGAGGGGCCCGAGCCGTGAAAAACTGTTTTTT | CASSPRGPSREKLFF
TRBD1 | TRBJ2-7 | TRBV9 | . | TGTGCCAGCAGCGCACAGGGGGTAGGTCAGCCCCAGCAGTACTTC | CASSAQGVGQPQQYF
. | TRBJ2-5 | TRBV9 | many | TGTGCCAGCGGGGCGGGCTTCCAAGGTCGGGAGACCCAGTACTTC | CASGAGFQGRETQYF
TRBD1 | TRBJ1-1 | TRBV13 | . | TGCGCCAGCAGCCTTTCACAGGGGGCCACTTTGAACACTGAAGCTTTCTTT | CASSLSQGATLNTEAFF
. | TRBJ1-5 | TRBV7-9 | . | TGTGCCAGCAGCCCGTCGCCCCTTGGGCCCGAGCAGTACCATTTT | CASSPSPLGPEQYHF
. | TRBJ2-7 | TRBV19 | . | TGTGCCAGCAGTATGTCTAGCCGGGCGGGGACGCAGTACTTC | CASSMSSRAGTQYF
. | TRBJ1-4 | TRBV5-1 | . | TGCGCCAGCAGCTTGGAAGGGTATGAGGAAAAACTGTTTTTT | CASSLEGYEEKLFF
. | TRBJ2-7 | TRBV7-4 | . | TGTGCCAGCAGCCGGGATTGCGAGCAGTTCTACGAGCCGTACTTC | CASSRDCEQFYEPYF
. | TRBJ2-2 | TRBV5-6 | . | TGTGCCAGCAGCGAAAGAGGACAGAACACCGGGGAGCTGTTTTTT | CASSERGQNTGELFF
. | TRBJ2-7 | TRBV7-2 | . | TGTGCCAGCAGCTTAGATTTTGGATCCTACGAGCAGTATTTC | CASSLDFGSYEQYF
. | TRBJ2-7 | TRBV10-3 | . | TGTGCCACCAGCAGGGATAGGGCCACGACCAATGAGCAGTACTTC | CATSRDRATTNEQYF
TRBD1 | TRBJ1-2 | TRBV7-2 | . | TGTGCCAGCAGCCTCGGGAGACAGGGAGGCCATGGCTACACCTTC | CASSLGRQGGHGYTF
. | TRBJ1-2 | TRBV7-8 | . | TGTGCCAGCAGTGGAGAGCCAGACCCCCGCTATGGCTACACCTTC | CASSGEPDPRYGYTF
. | TRBJ1-1 | TRBV29-1 | once | TGCAGCGTTGAAGTCAGTAACAATGGCGCCACCTTC | CSVEVSNNGATF
TRBD2 | TRBJ2-2 | TRBV27 | few | TGTGCCAGCAGCCACGGGGGGGCGAACACCGGGGAGCTGTTTTTT | CASSHGGANTGELFF
TRBD1 | TRBJ2-1 | TRBV20-1 | . | TGCAGTGCTCTAGACAGGGTCTCTTCCTATGAGCAGTTCTTC | CSALDRVSSYEQFF
. | TRBJ2-7 | TRBV7-2 | . | TGTGCCAGCAGTCCTTTAGGCACAGGGTGGGAGCAGTACTTC | CASSPLGTGWEQYF
. | TRBJ1-1 | TRBV7-9 | . | TGTGCCACCCCTTTGAATCAGGGTGGAGCTTTCTTT | CATPLNQGGAFF
. | TRBJ2-7 | TRBV25-1 | . | TGTGCCAGCAGTCAACCGGAACAGGTCGGCTACGAGCAGTACTTC | CASSQPEQVGYEQYF
. | TRBJ2-5 | TRBV2 | . | TGTGCCAGCAGTTTGGAAGAGACCAAGTACTTC | CASSLEETKYF
TRBD1 | TRBJ1-2 | TRBV7-9 | . | TGTGCCAGCAGCCCCCGGGACAGGGTTAACTATGGCTACACCTTC | CASSPRDRVNYGYTF